Listed here are 28 T cell receptor beta chains from one sample, sequenced in a study of T cells in Graves' hyperthyroidism and ophthalmopathy. Using RNA transcripts as the source, TCR beta CDR3 regions were amplified. In the first-round RT-PCR of the TCR CDR3, the HTBI primer set was used. TCRdb independently ran MiXCR on the multiplex PCR reads; one entry per CDR3 protein. The data hold more than 600,000 distinct CDR3 sequences, with about 17% observed a single time. Sequenced: blood. These receptors were obtained from a man in his late teens or twenties with Graves' hyperthyroidism.

The table lists this clonotype with many counts. This chain links TRBV7-9 with TRBJ2-5; 13 nucleotides agree with TRBD2. The germline V gene has CDR1 SEHNR and CDR2 FQNEAQ (reference sequence). The CDR3 covers 15 residues. V dropped 4 bases and J dropped 5; count of bases not matched to a gene: 4. CDR3 nucleotides: TGTGCCAGCAGCTACCGGACTAGCGGGAGTGAGACCCAGTACTTC. It encodes CASSYRTSGSETQYF.

This clonotype was seen many times. V usage is TRBV11-2 and J usage is TRBJ2-1, with no clear D. This CDR3 spans 17 amino acids. V gave up 3 bases and J gave up 7 bases, with 22 bases separating them. Germline assignment: CDR1 SGHAT and CDR2 FQNNGV. The CDR3 DNA reads as TGTGCCAGCAGCTTTGGGCGTTCCGGAAGGAATGGGAATGAGCAGTTCTTC. Translating gives CASSFGRSGRNGNEQFF.

The rearrangement uses TRBV7-3 and TRBJ2-2; perhaps TRBD2 as D (8 bases). The V and J ends lost 2 bases and 4 bases respectively, with 14 bases between them. The CDR3 is 16 residues long. Germline CDR1 SGHTA, CDR2 FQGTGA. CDR3 coding DNA: TGTGCCAGCAGCTTAGGGGACAGCGGGAGCACCGGGGAGCTGTTTTTT. Residues: CASSLGDSGSTGELFF.

V is TRBV27 and J is TRBJ2-1; 7 bases agree with TRBD2. Germline V gene lookup returns CDR1 MNHEY and CDR2 SMNVEV (reference sequence). Germline trimming cut 5 bases from V and 10 bases from J; bases unmatched to any gene: 11. This CDR3 is 14 amino acids long. The CDR3 coding sequence is TGTGCCAGCAGTCGTCCAGCGGGGTCGAGCGAGCAGTTCTTC. The encoded protein is CASSRPAGSSEQFF.

A few counts support this clonotype. The chain joins TRBV6-2 or TRBV6-3 to TRBJ2-3; D might be TRBD1 (6 bases). V was cut by 5 bases and J by 0 bases, with 15 bases left in between. The CDR3 has 16 residues. The germline V gene encodes CDR1 MNHEY and CDR2 SVGEGT. The CDR3 here is CASSNRVARSTDTQYF. In DNA, the CDR3 is TGTGCCAGCAGTAACAGGGTAGCGAGAAGCACAGATACGCAGTATTTT.

The chain uses TRBV6-2 or TRBV6-3 and TRBJ2-6; D gene unclear. This CDR3 has 16 residues. V was shortened by 7 bases and J by 0 bases, with 13 bases between the two germline ends. CDR1 and CDR2 from the germline V gene are MNHEY and SVGEGT. The CDR3 DNA is TGTGCCAGCACTTTTACTACCCTCTCTGGGGCCAACGTCCTGACTTTC. Its protein product is CASTFTTLSGANVLTF.

The sample holds one count of this clonotype. The junction departs from the called germline gene at one end, perhaps through a read error. The chain joins TRBV7-9 to TRBJ2-2; either TRBD1 or TRBD2 may supply D (5 bases each). This CDR3 spans 16 amino acids. From germline, CDR1 is SEHNR and CDR2 FQNEAQ (reference sequence). The CDR3, as DNA: TGTGCCAGCAGCCTCCCGGGTACAAGGGGCTCCGGGGAGCTGGTTTTT. Amino acid sequence: CASSLPGTRGSGELVF.

This clonotype appeared many times. J is TRBJ2-1 and V is TRBV20-1; D remains ambiguous. The V gene's germline CDR1 is DFQATT and CDR2 SNEGSKA (reference sequence). V was trimmed by 0 bases and J by 7 bases, leaving 10 bases between them. This CDR3 is built from 13 residues. CDR3 region: CSAREIPENEQFF. DNA of the CDR3: TGCAGTGCTAGAGAAATACCCGAAAATGAGCAGTTCTTC.

To note about this clonotype: A clone one base away is much larger, so this may be a read error. The chain couples TRBV7-2 to TRBJ2-1; weak D call: TRBD2 (5 bases). Germline V gives CDR1 SGHTA, CDR2 FQGNSA. The CDR3 has 15 residues. The CDR3 DNA reads TGTGTCAGCAGCTTTGCCGTAATAGCGTCCAATGAGCAGTTCTTC. This sequence encodes CVSSFAVIASNEQFF.

This clonotype was seen at least ten times. The V and J genes are TRBV29-1 and TRBJ2-7; TRBD1 matches at 7 bases. With 2 bases clipped from V and 4 bases from J, the junction kept 2 bases outside the gene matches. CDR3 length: 12 amino acids. Per the germline V gene, CDR1 is SQVTM and CDR2 is ANQGSEA. The CDR3 loop reads CSVELQGYEQYF. The DNA for the CDR3 is TGCAGCGTTGAATTACAGGGGTACGAGCAGTACTTC.

This clonotype was detected ten times or more. The chain carries TRBV2 and TRBJ2-7; weak D call: TRBD1 (6 bases). Trimming took 5 bases from V and 9 from J, leaving 14 bases between them. The CDR3 is 12 amino acids. Germline CDR1 SNHLY, CDR2 FYNNEI. The CDR3 loop reads CASSLTGQPQYF. The CDR3 nucleotides read TGTGCCAGCAGTCTAACCGGACAGCCGCAGTACTTC.

In its sample, this clonotype was seen a few times. This chain joins TRBV28 and TRBJ1-1; tentative D call: TRBD1 (5 bases). The CDR3 sequence is 16 residues long. Germline V gives CDR1 MDHEN, CDR2 SYDVKM. Trimming cost V 7 bases and J 4 bases, with 22 bases left between them. The CDR3 DNA is TGTGCCAGCACCCCTGGGGGGTTCGGAGGAGTCACTGAAGCTTTCTTT. Translation gives CASTPGGFGGVTEAFF.

This clonotype came up many times. The V gene is TRBV7-2, the J gene TRBJ2-3; 12 bases map to TRBD2. Germline V gene lookup returns CDR1 SGHTA and CDR2 FQGNSA. The CDR3 is 16 residues long. The junction had 5 bases not matched to a gene; V was cut back by 5 bases and J by 2 bases. The chain's CDR3 is CASSPRLAGDTDTQYF. Here the CDR3 DNA reads TGTGCCAGCAGCCCACGACTAGCGGGGGACACAGATACGCAGTATTTT.

V and J are TRBV27 and TRBJ1-4; D might be TRBD1 (5 bases). Trimming cost V 4 bases and J 8 bases, with 11 bases left between them. The CDR3 length is 13 residues. Looked up from germline, CDR1 is MNHEY and CDR2 is SMNVEV (reference sequence). The CDR3 DNA sequence: TGTGCCAGCAGTTCAGGGTTCCCCGAAAAACTGTTTTTT. Protein product: CASSSGFPEKLFF. The full variable domain, completed using reference TRBV27 and TRBJ1-4, is EAQVTQNPRYLITVTGKKLTVTCSQNMNHEYMSWYRQDPGLGLRQIYYSMNVEVTDKGDVPEGYKVSRKEKRNFPLILESPSPNQTSLYFCASSSGFPEKLFFGSGTQLSVL.

The chain is built from TRBV7-8 and TRBJ2-7, with 13 bases lining up with TRBD2. CDR3 length: 15 amino acids. J lost 7 bases, V lost 5 bases, and 8 bases had no gene match. The germline V gene has CDR1 SGHVS and CDR2 FQNEAQ. As DNA, the CDR3 is TGTGCCAGCAGCCAGACTAGCGGGAGGACGAAAGAGCAGTACTTC. This gives the protein CASSQTSGRTKEQYF.

This clonotype was recorded at least ten times. The rearrangement links TRBV2 to TRBJ2-3; 8 positions match TRBD2. The CDR3 is 16 residues long. Germline V gene sequence: CDR1 SNHLY, CDR2 FYNNEI. Germline trimming cut 7 bases from V and 2 bases from J; bases unmatched to any gene: 11. Here the CDR3 DNA reads TGTGCCAGCAACACTGAACTAGCGGAAAACACAGATACGCAGTATTTT. Translation gives CASNTELAENTDTQYF. The complete variable domain, with remaining parts taken from reference TRBV2 and TRBJ2-3, reads EPEVTQTPSHQVTQMGQEVILRCVPISNHLYFYWYRQILGQKVEFLVSFYNNEISEKSEIFDDQFSVERPDGSNFTLKIRSTKLEDSAMYFCASNTELAENTDTQYFGPGTRLTVL.

The table lists this clonotype with a few counts. The chain uses TRBV2 and TRBJ2-1, with 7 bases fitting TRBD1. CDR1 SNHLY and CDR2 FYNNEI come from the germline V gene. This CDR3 has 14 amino acids. Trimming at V came to 3 bases and at J to 6 bases, leaving 5 bases not matched to a gene. DNA for the CDR3: TGTGCCAGCAGTGAGTTACAGGGGCCCAATGAGCAGTTCTTC. Its protein product is CASSELQGPNEQFF.

This clonotype came up many times. J is TRBJ1-5 and V is TRBV30; 7 positions agree with TRBD1. The V gene end was trimmed by 4 bases and the J gene end by 9 bases; junction bases not matched to a gene: 6. This CDR3 has 12 residues. Germline CDR1 GTSNPN, CDR2 SVGIG (reference sequence). In DNA, the CDR3 is TGTGCCTGGAAGAGGGGGCCCGGGCCCCAGCATTTT. This encodes CAWKRGPGPQHF.

This clonotype was observed at least ten times. This sequence joins TRBV2 and TRBJ1-2, with D possibly matching TRBD1 (6 bases). Germline V CDR1 and CDR2: SNHLY, FYNNEI. CDR3 length: 15 residues. Trimming shortened V by 0 bases and J by 4 bases, and 12 bases separated the two germline ends. CDR3 bases: TGTGCCAGCAGTGAAGCCCGGGGGCGCGTCTATGGCTACACCTTC. Translation: CASSEARGRVYGYTF. The variable domain in full, completed from reference TRBV2 and TRBJ1-2, reads EPEVTQTPSHQVTQMGQEVILRCVPISNHLYFYWYRQILGQKVEFLVSFYNNEISEKSEIFDDQFSVERPDGSNFTLKIRSTKLEDSAMYFCASSEARGRVYGYTFGSGTRLTVV.

The chain recombines TRBV6-1 with TRBJ2-1; D may be TRBD2 (7 bases). The ends were cut back, 6 bases at V and 2 bases at J, with 17 bases in the middle. Germline loops: CDR1 MNHNS, CDR2 SASEGT. This CDR3 comprises 16 residues. This chain's CDR3 is CASSKGGEFTYNEQFF. The CDR3 DNA reads as TGTGCCAGCAGCAAGGGGGGGGAGTTTACCTACAATGAGCAGTTCTTC.

This clonotype was counted many times. The V gene is TRBV2, the J gene TRBJ2-2; unclear D gene. Germline values: CDR1 SNHLY, CDR2 FYNNEI. The CDR3 spans 15 residues. The germline V and J ends were trimmed by 4 bases and 3 bases, with 12 bases remaining between them. The CDR3 sequence: CASSGVRADTGELFF. The CDR3 bases are TGTGCCAGCAGTGGGGTCCGGGCGGACACCGGGGAGCTGTTTTTT.

On this clonotype: One end of the junction is discordant with germline, which a read error may explain. The V and J genes are TRBV7-8 and TRBJ1-2; 7 bases fit TRBD1. CDR1 SGHVS and CDR2 FQNEAQ come from the germline V gene. This CDR3 has 14 residues. The CDR3, as DNA: TGTGTCAGCAGCCTAAGCGGGACAGCCAGAGGCTACACCTTC. This encodes CVSSLSGTARGYTF.

On this clonotype itself: A much larger clone differs by one base, so this may be a read error. The chain is built from TRBV29-1 and TRBJ2-1; 11 bases map to TRBD2. The last part of the DNA fits TRBJ2-7 better; the J call may be wrong. Germline loops: CDR1 SQVTM, CDR2 ANQGSEA. This CDR3 is built from 16 residues. The CDR3 loop is CSVEGASGRTYNEQYF. Written as DNA, the CDR3 is TGCAGCGTTGAAGGCGCTAGCGGGAGGACCTACAATGAGCAGTACTTC.

In this sample, this clonotype turned up a few times. The chain links TRBV7-3 to TRBJ2-3, with 8 bases matching TRBD1. Germline V CDR1 and CDR2: SGHTA, FQGTGA. J lost 4 bases, V lost 5 bases, and 8 bases had no gene match. The CDR3 runs 15 residues. This chain's CDR3 is CASSPRDRRSDTQYF. The CDR3 DNA sequence: TGTGCCAGCAGCCCTAGGGACAGGAGATCAGATACGCAGTATTTT.

V gene TRBV10-3 combines with J gene TRBJ2-5; no firm D call. The CDR3 runs 14 residues. Germline CDR1 reads ENHRY; CDR2 reads SYGVKD. V dropped 0 bases and J dropped 2 bases, with 7 bases sitting between them. CDR3: CAISESGRQETQYF. The CDR3 bases are TGTGCCATCAGTGAGTCTGGCAGGCAAGAGACCCAGTACTTC.

This clonotype was picked up a small number of times. Relative to the germline gene, one junction end is altered; a read error may explain this. The gene calls are TRBV28 and TRBJ2-1; D unresolved. The CDR3 is 15 residues long. CDR1 is MDHEN, CDR2 SYDVKM, per germline. Here the CDR3 reads CAGSPKVTTVNEQFF. CDR3 in DNA: TGTGCCGGCAGTCCAAAGGTTACGACCGTCAATGAGCAGTTCTTC.

As DNA, the CDR3 is TGTGCCAGCAGCTCCAGGGTCGGAGGCGGACAGCCCCAGCATTTT. Encoded protein: CASSSRVGGGQPQHF. The chain links TRBV27 to TRBJ1-5; possible D gene TRBD1, 5 bases. The germline V and J ends were trimmed by 6 bases and 7 bases, with 19 bases remaining between them. The CDR3 extends over 15 amino acids. Germline loops: CDR1 MNHEY, CDR2 SMNVEV (reference sequence).

This rearrangement joins TRBV7-6 to TRBJ1-1, with TRBD1 as a possible D gene (5 bases). The CDR3 loop spans 13 amino acids. The V gene's germline CDR1 is SGHVS and CDR2 FNYEAQ. The V end lost 8 bases, the J end lost 4 bases, and 14 bases lay between the germline ends. Written as DNA, the CDR3 is TGTGCCAGCGCCCTAGGGGAGAGCACTGAAGCTTTCTTT. Translating gives CASALGESTEAFF.